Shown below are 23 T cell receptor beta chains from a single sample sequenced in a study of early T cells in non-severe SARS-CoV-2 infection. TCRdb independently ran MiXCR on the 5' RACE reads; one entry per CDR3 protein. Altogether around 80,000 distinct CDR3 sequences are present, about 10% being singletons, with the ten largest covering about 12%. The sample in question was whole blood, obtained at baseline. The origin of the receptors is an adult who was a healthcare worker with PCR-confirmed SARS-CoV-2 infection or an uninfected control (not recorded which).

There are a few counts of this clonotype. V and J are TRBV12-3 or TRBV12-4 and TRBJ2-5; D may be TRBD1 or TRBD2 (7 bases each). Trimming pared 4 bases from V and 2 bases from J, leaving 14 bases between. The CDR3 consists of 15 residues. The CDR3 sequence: CASSSGRTGQETQYF. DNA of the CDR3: TGTGCCAGCAGTTCCGGGAGGACAGGTCAAGAGACCCAGTACTTC.

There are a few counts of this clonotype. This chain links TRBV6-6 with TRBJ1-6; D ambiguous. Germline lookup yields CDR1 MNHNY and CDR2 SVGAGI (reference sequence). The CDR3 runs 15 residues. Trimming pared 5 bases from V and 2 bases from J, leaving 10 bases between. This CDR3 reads CASSTMPPYNSPLHF. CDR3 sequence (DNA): TGTGCCAGCAGTACAATGCCACCCTATAATTCACCCCTCCACTTT.

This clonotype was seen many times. The CDR3 sequence: CASSLTVNTGELFF. The CDR3 coding sequence is TGCGCCAGCAGCTTAACAGTGAACACCGGGGAGCTGTTTTTT. The genes are TRBV5-1 and TRBJ2-2, with D unclear. The germline gives CDR1 SGHRS, CDR2 YFSETQ. The germline V and J ends were trimmed by 2 bases and 1 base, with 6 bases remaining between them. This CDR3 has 14 amino acids.

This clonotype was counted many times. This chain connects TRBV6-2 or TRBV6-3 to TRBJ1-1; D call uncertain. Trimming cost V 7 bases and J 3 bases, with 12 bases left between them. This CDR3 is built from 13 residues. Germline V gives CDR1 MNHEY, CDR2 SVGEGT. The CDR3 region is CASTEEEDTEAFF. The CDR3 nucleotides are TGTGCCAGCACTGAGGAGGAGGACACTGAAGCTTTCTTT.

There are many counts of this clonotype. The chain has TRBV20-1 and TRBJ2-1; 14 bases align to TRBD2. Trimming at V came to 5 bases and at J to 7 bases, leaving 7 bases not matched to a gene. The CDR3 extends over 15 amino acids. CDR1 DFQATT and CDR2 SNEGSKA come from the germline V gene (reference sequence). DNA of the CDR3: TGCAGTGCTGGGGGACTAGCGGGGGTTAGAAATGAGCAGTTCTTC. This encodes CSAGGLAGVRNEQFF.

CDR3 loop: CSVEPGRVAGANVLTF. CDR3 coding DNA: TGCAGCGTTGAACCCGGCAGGGTAGCTGGGGCCAACGTCCTGACTTTC. V is TRBV29-1 and J is TRBJ2-6, with D possibly matching TRBD1 (5 bases). CDR3 length: 16 amino acids. Germline V gives CDR1 SQVTM, CDR2 ANQGSEA. The V end was cut by 2 bases, the J end by 2 bases, with 13 bases between.

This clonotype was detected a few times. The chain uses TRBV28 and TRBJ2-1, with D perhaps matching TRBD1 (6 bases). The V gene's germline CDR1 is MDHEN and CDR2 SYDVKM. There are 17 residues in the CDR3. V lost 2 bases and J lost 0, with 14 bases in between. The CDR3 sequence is CASSLTQGPSSYNEQFF. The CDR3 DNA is TGTGCCAGCAGTTTAACTCAGGGGCCGAGCTCCTACAATGAGCAGTTCTTC. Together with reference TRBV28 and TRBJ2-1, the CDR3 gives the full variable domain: DVKVTQSSRYLVKRTGEKVFLECVQDMDHENMFWYRQDPGLGLRLIYFSYDVKMKEKGDIPEGYSVSREKKERFSLILESASTNQTSMYLCASSLTQGPSSYNEQFFGPGTRLTVL.

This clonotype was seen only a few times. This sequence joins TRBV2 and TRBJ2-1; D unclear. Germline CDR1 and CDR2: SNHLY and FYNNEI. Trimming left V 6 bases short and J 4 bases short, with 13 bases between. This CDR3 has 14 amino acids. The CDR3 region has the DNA TGTGCCAGCAGGGTCCGTTCAAGTTACAATGAGCAGTTCTTC. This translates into CASRVRSSYNEQFF.

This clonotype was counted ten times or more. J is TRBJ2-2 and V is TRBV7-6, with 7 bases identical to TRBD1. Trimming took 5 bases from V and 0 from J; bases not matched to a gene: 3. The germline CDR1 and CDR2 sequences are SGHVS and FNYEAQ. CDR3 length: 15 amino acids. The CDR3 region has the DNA TGTGCCAGCAGCCGTGGGACAGCGAACACCGGGGAGCTGTTTTTT. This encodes CASSRGTANTGELFF.

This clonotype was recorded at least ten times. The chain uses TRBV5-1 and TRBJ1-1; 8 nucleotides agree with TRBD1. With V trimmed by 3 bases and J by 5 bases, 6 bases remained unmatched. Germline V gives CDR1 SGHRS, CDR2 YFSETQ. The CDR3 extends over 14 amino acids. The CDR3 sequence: CASSSTGEWTEAFF. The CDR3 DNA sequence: TGCGCCAGCAGCTCGACAGGGGAATGGACTGAAGCTTTCTTT.

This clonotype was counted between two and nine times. The DNA of the CDR3 is TGTGCCAGCAGCTTGATCGGACAGGGGGCTCTGGATGGCTACACCTTC. This translates into CASSLIGQGALDGYTF. The gene calls are TRBV5-4 and TRBJ1-2, with 11 bases lining up with TRBD1. CDR1 and CDR2 (germline): SGHNT, YYREEE (reference sequence). The CDR3 runs to 16 residues. V gave up 1 base and J gave up 6 bases; unmatched junction bases: 8.

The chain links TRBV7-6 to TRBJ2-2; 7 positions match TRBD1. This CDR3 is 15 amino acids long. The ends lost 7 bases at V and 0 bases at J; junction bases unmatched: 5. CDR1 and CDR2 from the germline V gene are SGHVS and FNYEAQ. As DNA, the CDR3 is TGTGCCAGCACCCGGGACAGCGCGAACACCGGGGAGCTGTTTTTT. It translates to CASTRDSANTGELFF.

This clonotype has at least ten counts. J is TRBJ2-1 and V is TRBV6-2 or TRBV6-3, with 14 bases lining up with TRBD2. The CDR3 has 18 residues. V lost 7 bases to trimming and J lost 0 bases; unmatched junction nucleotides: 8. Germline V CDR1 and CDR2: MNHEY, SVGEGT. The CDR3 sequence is CASTWTSGGPSSYNEQFF. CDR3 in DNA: TGTGCCAGCACCTGGACTAGCGGGGGGCCGAGCTCCTACAATGAGCAGTTCTTC.

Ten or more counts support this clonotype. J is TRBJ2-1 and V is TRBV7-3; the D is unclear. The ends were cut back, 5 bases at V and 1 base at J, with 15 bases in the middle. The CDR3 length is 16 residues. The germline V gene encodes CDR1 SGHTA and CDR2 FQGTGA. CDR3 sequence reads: CASSLGPVLSYNEQFF. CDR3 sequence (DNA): TGTGCCAGCAGCCTTGGACCTGTATTGTCCTACAATGAGCAGTTCTTC. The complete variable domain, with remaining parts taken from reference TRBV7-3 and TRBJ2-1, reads GAGVSQTPSNKVTEKGKYVELRCDPISGHTALYWYRQSLGQGPEFLIYFQGTGAADDSGLPNDRFFAVRPEGSVSTLKIQRTERGDSAVYLCASSLGPVLSYNEQFFGPGTRLTVL.

This CDR3 reads CASSLTGGRDEKLFF. In DNA form, the CDR3 reads TGTGCCAGCAGCTTAACCGGGGGAAGGGATGAAAAACTGTTTTTT. The chain recombines TRBV7-9 with TRBJ1-4; perhaps TRBD1 as D (5 bases). The V end lost 2 bases, the J end lost 6 bases, and 13 bases lay between the germline ends. The germline V gene encodes CDR1 SEHNR and CDR2 FQNEAQ (reference sequence). CDR3 length: 15 residues.

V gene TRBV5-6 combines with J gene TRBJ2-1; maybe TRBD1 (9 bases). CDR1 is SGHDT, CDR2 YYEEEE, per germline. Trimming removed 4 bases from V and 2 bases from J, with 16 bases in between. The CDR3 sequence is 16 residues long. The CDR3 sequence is CASSRGGQGPYNEQFF. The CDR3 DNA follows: TGTGCCAGCAGCCGGGGGGGACAGGGCCCCTACAATGAGCAGTTCTTC.

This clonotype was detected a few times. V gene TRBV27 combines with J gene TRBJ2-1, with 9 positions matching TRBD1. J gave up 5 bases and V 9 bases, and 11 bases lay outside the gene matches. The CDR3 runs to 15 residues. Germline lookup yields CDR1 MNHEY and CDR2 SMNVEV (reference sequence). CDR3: CASTRLGTGHNEQFF. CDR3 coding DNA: TGTGCCAGTACCCGTCTCGGGACAGGGCACAATGAGCAGTTCTTC.

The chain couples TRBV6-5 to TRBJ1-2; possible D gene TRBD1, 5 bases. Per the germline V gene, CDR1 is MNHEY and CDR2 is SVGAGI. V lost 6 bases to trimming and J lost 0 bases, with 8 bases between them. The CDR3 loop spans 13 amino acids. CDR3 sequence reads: CASRMTANYGYTF. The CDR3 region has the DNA TGTGCCAGCAGGATGACAGCTAACTATGGCTACACCTTC.

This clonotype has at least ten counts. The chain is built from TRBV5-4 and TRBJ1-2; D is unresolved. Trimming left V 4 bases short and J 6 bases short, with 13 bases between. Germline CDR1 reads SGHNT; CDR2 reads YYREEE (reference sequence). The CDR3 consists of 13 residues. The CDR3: CASSPGIGNGYTF. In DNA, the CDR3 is TGTGCCAGCAGCCCGGGCATAGGGAATGGCTACACCTTC.

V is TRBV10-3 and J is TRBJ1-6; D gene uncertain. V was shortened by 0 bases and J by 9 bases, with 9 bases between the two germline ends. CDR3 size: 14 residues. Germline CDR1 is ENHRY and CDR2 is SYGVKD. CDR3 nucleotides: TGTGCCATCAGTGAGTCGAACCCTACTTCACCCCTCCACTTT. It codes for CAISESNPTSPLHF.

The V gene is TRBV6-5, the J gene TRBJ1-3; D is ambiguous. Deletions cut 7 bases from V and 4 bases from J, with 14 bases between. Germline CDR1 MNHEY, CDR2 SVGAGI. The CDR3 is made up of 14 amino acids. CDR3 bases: TGTGCCAGCACCGACGGCCGGTTAGGAAACACCATATATTTT. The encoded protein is CASTDGRLGNTIYF.

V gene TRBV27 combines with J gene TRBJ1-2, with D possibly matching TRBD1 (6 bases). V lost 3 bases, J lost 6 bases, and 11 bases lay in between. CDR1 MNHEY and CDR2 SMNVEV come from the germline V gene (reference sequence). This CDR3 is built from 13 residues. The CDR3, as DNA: TGTGCCAGCAGTTTTGGGGGGCAGGATGGCTACACCTTC. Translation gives CASSFGGQDGYTF.

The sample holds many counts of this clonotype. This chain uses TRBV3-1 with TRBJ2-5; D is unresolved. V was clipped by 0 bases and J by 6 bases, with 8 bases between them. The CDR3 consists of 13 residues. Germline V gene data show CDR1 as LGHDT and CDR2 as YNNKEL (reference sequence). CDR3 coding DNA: TGTGCCAGCAGCCAAGATCCCGAGAAGACCCAGTACTTC. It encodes CASSQDPEKTQYF.